Included here is one T cell receptor beta chain sequence, with context. Its cognate antigen is unknown. This entry is derived from a study of T cells and Merkel cell carcinoma outcomes. Clones were read by immunoSEQ multiplex PCR, and TCRdb kept only the in-frame ones, dropping some. The repertoire has 5,000 to 8,000 clones, roughly 91% of them found once; the top ten carry about 3%. Notes on the study in general: Reportedly, T-cell repertoire with density predicts Merkel cell carcinoma outcomes.

There are 14 residues in the CDR3. Trimming shortened V by 3 bases and J by 1 base, and 12 bases separated the two germline ends. Germline values: CDR1 GTSNPN, CDR2 SVGIG (reference sequence). Sequenced: tumor tissue from Merkel cell carcinoma. The TCR comes from a human donor with Merkel cell carcinoma. The genes are TRBV30 and TRBJ2-5, with D perhaps matching TRBD2 (6 bases). The CDR3 DNA follows: TGTGCCTGGAGCCGGGCGGGGATCCAAGAGACCCAGTACTTC. Protein sequence: CAWSRAGIQETQYF. The whole variable domain, filled in from reference TRBV30 and TRBJ2-5, reads SQTIHQWPATLVQPVGSPLSLECTVEGTSNPNLYWYRQAAGRGLQLLFYSVGIGQISSEVPQNLSASRPQDRQFILSSKKLLLSDSGFYLCAWSRAGIQETQYFGPGTRLLVL.